This T cell receptor (beta chain) came from a study of blood T cell repertoires in COVID-19. Study summary: There were acute and convalescent COVID-19 samples, and they came from the United States, Italy and Spain. Nucleic acid was either cDNA or gDNA, and it came from T cells, B-cell-depleted T cells, or PBMCs.

The germline V gene encodes CDR1 LNHDA and CDR2 SQIVND (reference sequence). The CDR3 is made up of 12 amino acids. Trimming removed 5 bases from V and 8 bases from J, with 12 bases in between. Authors' methods: Counts of nucleated cells, estimated from reference gene primer amplification, were obtained. TCRdb's table, derived via immunoSEQ multiplex PCR, lists solely in-frame clones and lacks some. Clonal size and the V and J genes are those of that table, whereas D and trimming came from the DNA. There are 200,000 to 250,000 clones in the sample; around 90% occur only once, and about 12% lies in the top ten.

This TCR was sampled from a woman aged 18-29 years who had recovered from COVID-19. The sequencing sample was made of peripheral blood. The genes are TRBV19 and TRBJ1-2; the D gene is possibly TRBD1 (6 bases). In DNA, the CDR3 is TGTGCCAGTAGTTCCAGGGGCTGGGGCTACACCTTC. The encoded protein is CASSSRGWGYTF.